Presented here are 32 T cell receptor beta chains from one specimen sequenced in a study of identical twins. TCRdb called the 5' RACE reads again in MiXCR, with one record for every CDR3 protein. In the table there are about 340,000 distinct CDR3 sequences, roughly 9% of which are singletons. Material for sequencing was naive T cells sorted from blood. The receptors originated from a woman between 50 and 59 years old in good health.

In this sample, this clonotype turned up a few times. V usage is TRBV10-3 and J usage is TRBJ2-1; D is possibly TRBD2 (6 bases). Trimming stripped 2 bases from V and 6 bases from J, with 11 bases between. This CDR3 contains 14 residues. Germline CDR1 reads ENHRY; CDR2 reads SYGVKD. The CDR3 loop is CAISERVSGNEQFF. Here the CDR3 DNA reads TGTGCCATCAGTGAGAGGGTTAGCGGCAATGAGCAGTTCTTC.

The V gene is TRBV7-8, the J gene TRBJ2-7; TRBD2 aligns across 7 bases. With V trimmed by 3 bases and J by 7 bases, 15 bases remained unmatched. From germline, CDR1 is SGHVS and CDR2 FQNEAQ. This CDR3 comprises 16 residues. This CDR3 reads CASSLGRLVGRDEQYF. DNA for the CDR3: TGTGCCAGCAGCTTGGGGAGACTAGTGGGGAGGGATGAGCAGTACTTC.

The chain combines TRBV4-1 with TRBJ1-1; TRBD1 matches 8 bases. V was clipped by 4 bases and J by 0 bases; unmatched bases: 7. CDR1 is MGHRA, CDR2 YSYEKL, per germline. CDR3 length: 16 residues. CDR3: CASSPGDRTLNTEAFF. The CDR3 DNA reads as TGCGCCAGCAGCCCCGGGGACAGGACCTTGAACACTGAAGCTTTCTTT.

This clonotype was seen a handful of times. The rearrangement links TRBV2 to TRBJ1-3; TRBD1 aligns across 9 bases. Germline-derived CDR1 and CDR2 are SNHLY and FYNNEI. The CDR3 contains 17 residues. J gave up 4 bases and V 5 bases, and 12 bases lay outside the gene matches. The CDR3 region is CASSRSQGAASGNTIYF. The CDR3 bases are TGTGCCAGCAGTCGATCACAGGGGGCCGCCTCAGGAAACACCATATATTTT.

This clonotype was observed a handful of times. This chain links TRBV7-2 with TRBJ2-3; D gene uncertain. The length of the CDR3 is 13 residues. V lost 5 bases, J lost 4 bases, and 10 bases lay in between. Germline values: CDR1 SGHTA, CDR2 FQGNSA. Here the CDR3 DNA reads TGTGCCAGCAGCCATCCTCGGGCAGATACGCAGTATTTT. Its translation: CASSHPRADTQYF.

This rearrangement joins TRBV5-1 to TRBJ2-1, with 8 bases that match TRBD2. Trimming took 4 bases from V and 1 from J; bases not matched to a gene: 7. The CDR3 is made up of 16 amino acids. Germline V gene data show CDR1 as SGHRS and CDR2 as YFSETQ. The CDR3 region is CASSAGGRRSYNEQFF. CDR3 nucleotide sequence: TGCGCCAGCAGCGCGGGAGGAAGGCGGTCCTACAATGAGCAGTTCTTC.

This chain connects TRBV6-5 to TRBJ2-4; 8 positions agree with TRBD1. V trimming: 0 bases; J trimming: 4 bases; junction bases outside the gene matches: 5. Germline lookup yields CDR1 MNHEY and CDR2 SVGAGI. The length of the CDR3 is 16 residues. CDR3 loop: CASSYSLRTGKNIQYF. CDR3 DNA: TGTGCCAGCAGTTACTCCCTAAGGACAGGGAAAAACATTCAGTACTTC.

This clonotype was observed a few times. This rearrangement joins TRBV12-3 or TRBV12-4 to TRBJ2-2; 15 nucleotides align to TRBD2. Unmatched junction bases numbered 7, after V lost 5 bases and J lost 9 bases. CDR3 length equals 16 residues. CDR3 sequence: CASSKGLAGGRRELFF. CDR3 bases: TGTGCCAGCAGTAAGGGACTAGCGGGAGGTAGGAGGGAGCTGTTTTTT.

Comments on this clonotype: A read error may explain this, as a much larger clone is one base away. The chain has TRBV6-4 and TRBJ2-2; D ambiguous. The CDR3 spans 11 residues. Between the trimmed V and J ends, which lost 6 bases and 4 bases, there was a span of 3 bases. Germline CDR1 is MRHNA and CDR2 is SNTAGT. As DNA, the CDR3 is TGTGCCAGCAGAAGCACCGGGGAGCTGTTTTTT. Translated, it gives CASRSTGELFF.

The chain joins TRBV6-6 to TRBJ2-7, with 10 bases that match TRBD2. V lost 0 bases, J lost 2 bases, and 4 bases stayed unmatched. Per the germline V gene, CDR1 is MNHNY and CDR2 is SVGAGI (reference sequence). The CDR3 contains 16 residues. DNA of the CDR3: TGTGCCAGCAGTTACTCGATCGGACTAGCGGCCTACGAGCAGTACTTC. It yields the protein CASSYSIGLAAYEQYF.

This clonotype was seen a handful of times. The genes are TRBV7-6 and TRBJ1-1, with a tentative D call TRBD1 (6 bases). The germline gives CDR1 SGHVS, CDR2 FNYEAQ. V was shortened by 6 bases and J by 4 bases, with 15 bases between the two germline ends. The CDR3 is 14 amino acids. The DNA of the CDR3 is TGTGCCAGCAGTCGGGGGGGGCGCGGCACTGAAGCTTTCTTT. As protein: CASSRGGRGTEAFF.

The chain has TRBV5-6 and TRBJ2-2; 8 bases align to TRBD2. The CDR3 is 15 residues long. Trimming at V came to 5 bases and at J to 4 bases, leaving 7 bases not matched to a gene. Germline V gene sequence: CDR1 SGHDT, CDR2 YYEEEE. The CDR3 DNA reads TGTGCCAGCAGTCCTTCACTAGCGGCCACCGGGGAGCTGTTTTTT. This encodes CASSPSLAATGELFF.

The V call is TRBV20-1, the J call TRBJ2-2, with 11 positions matching TRBD2. J lost 4 bases, V lost 2 bases, and 9 bases had no gene match. This CDR3 contains 17 residues. Germline CDR1 and CDR2: DFQATT and SNEGSKA (reference sequence). The CDR3 protein is CSARQTSGSWSTGELFF. As DNA, the CDR3 is TGCAGTGCTAGACAAACTAGCGGGAGTTGGTCCACCGGGGAGCTGTTTTTT.

This rearrangement joins TRBV10-2 to TRBJ2-1, with 9 bases matching TRBD1. Germline loops: CDR1 WSHSY, CDR2 SAAADI. The length of the CDR3 is 13 residues. V was pared by 6 bases and J by 7 bases, with 4 bases of the junction left unmatched. The CDR3: CASRDRGSNEQFF. The DNA for the CDR3 is TGCGCCAGCAGGGACAGGGGCTCGAATGAGCAGTTCTTC.

This clonotype was recorded a few times. The genes are TRBV3-1 and TRBJ2-2; no clear D. V shed 2 bases and J shed 0 bases, with 4 bases lying between them. There are 14 residues in the CDR3. From germline, CDR1 is LGHDT and CDR2 YNNKEL (reference sequence). The CDR3 loop is CASSQTTNTGELFF. CDR3 in DNA: TGTGCCAGCAGCCAAACAACGAACACCGGGGAGCTGTTTTTT. The whole variable domain, remainder taken from reference TRBV3-1 and TRBJ2-2, is DTAVSQTPKYLVTQMGNDKSIKCEQNLGHDTMYWYKQDSKKFLKIMFSYNNKELIINETVPNRFSPKSPDKAHLNLHINSLELGDSAVYFCASSQTTNTGELFFGEGSRLTVL.

The V gene is TRBV4-2, the J gene TRBJ2-1; possibly TRBD2 for D (6 bases). The germline V gene encodes CDR1 LGHNA and CDR2 YNFKEQ. The CDR3 contains 16 residues. Trimming left V 4 bases short and J 4 bases short, with 17 bases between. CDR3 sequence (DNA): TGTGCCAGCAGCCCCCAAATCCTAGCGCCGTACAATGAGCAGTTCTTC. This codes for CASSPQILAPYNEQFF.

This clonotype was picked up a small number of times. The chain combines TRBV20-1 with TRBJ2-3; 7 bases are a match to TRBD1. The trim removed 6 bases at V and 0 bases at J, leaving 6 bases unmatched. This CDR3 is 14 amino acids long. Germline V CDR1 and CDR2: DFQATT, SNEGSKA (reference sequence). CDR3 amino acids: CSADGTVSTDTQYF. In DNA form, the CDR3 reads TGCAGTGCCGACGGGACAGTGAGCACAGATACGCAGTATTTT.

This clonotype has more than one count but fewer than ten. This sequence joins TRBV5-1 and TRBJ2-2, with TRBD2 matching over 10 bases. CDR3 size: 18 residues. Germline CDR1 and CDR2: SGHRS and YFSETQ. V gave up 3 bases and J gave up 0 bases; unmatched junction bases: 8. CDR3 coding DNA: TGCGCCAGCAGCTCATTTAGCGGGGGGCACGCGAACACCGGGGAGCTGTTTTTT. Its protein is CASSSFSGGHANTGELFF.

The chain couples TRBV4-1 to TRBJ2-6, with D perhaps assigned TRBD1 or TRBD2 (5 bases each). Looked up from germline, CDR1 is MGHRA and CDR2 is YSYEKL. This CDR3 is built from 18 residues. V was cut by 4 bases and J by 0 bases, with 16 bases left in between. CDR3 in amino acids: CASSRLARASSGANVLTF. The CDR3 bases are TGCGCCAGCAGCCGGCTAGCCAGGGCCTCCTCTGGGGCCAACGTCCTGACTTTC.

In its sample, this clonotype was seen a few times. The gene calls are TRBV25-1 and TRBJ1-1; TRBD1 is a possible D gene (6 bases). Per germline, CDR1 MGHDK and CDR2 SYGVNS. V lost 3 bases to trimming and J lost 6 bases, with 11 bases between them. There are 13 residues in the CDR3. CDR3 DNA: TGTGCCAGCAGTGACGTCAGGGGTCCTGAAGCTTTCTTT. Protein product: CASSDVRGPEAFF. The whole variable domain, filled in from reference TRBV25-1 and TRBJ1-1, reads EADIYQTPRYLVIGTGKKITLECSQTMGHDKMYWYQQDPGMELHLIHYSYGVNSTEKGDLSSESTVSRIRTEHFPLTLESARPSHTSQYLCASSDVRGPEAFFGQGTRLTVV.

The table lists this clonotype with a few counts. The CDR3 protein is CATSEGTPRTQYF. The DNA of the CDR3 is TGTGCCACCAGTGAGGGGACTCCAAGGACGCAGTATTTT. The chain uses TRBV24-1 and TRBJ2-3; TRBD2 is a possible D gene (6 bases). Germline V gives CDR1 KGHDR, CDR2 SFDVKD. The CDR3 is 13 residues long. Trimming left V 4 bases short and J 9 bases short, with 13 bases between.

This clonotype turned up a few times. The chain has TRBV25-1 and TRBJ1-1; tentative D call: TRBD1 (5 bases). V gave up 7 bases and J gave up 1 base, with 13 bases separating them. CDR3 length: 14 amino acids. The germline V gene encodes CDR1 MGHDK and CDR2 SYGVNS. The CDR3 region is CASIPGPKNTEAFF. The CDR3 nucleotides read TGTGCCAGCATTCCGGGACCCAAGAACACTGAAGCTTTCTTT.

The chain carries TRBV28 and TRBJ2-1, with 7 bases fitting TRBD2. The length of the CDR3 is 16 residues. V lost 5 bases and J lost 8; bases outside the gene matches: 15. The germline V gene encodes CDR1 MDHEN and CDR2 SYDVKM. CDR3 sequence reads: CASSPSGRGELHEQFF. The DNA of the CDR3 is TGTGCCAGCAGTCCCTCAGGGAGGGGTGAGCTCCATGAGCAGTTCTTC.

The rearrangement joins TRBV6-5 to TRBJ2-1; D may correspond to TRBD1 or TRBD2 (5 bases each). Germline lookup yields CDR1 MNHEY and CDR2 SVGAGI. V was cut by 9 bases and J by 7 bases, with 19 bases left in between. The CDR3 consists of 14 residues. CDR3 nucleotide sequence: TGTGCCAGTCGTGGACTCCACAGGATTAATGAGCAGTTCTTC. Residues: CASRGLHRINEQFF.

Ten or more counts support this clonotype. V is TRBV29-1 and J is TRBJ2-1; 13 bases align to TRBD2. The V and J ends lost 1 base and 7 bases, in that order; junction bases with no gene match: 7. This CDR3 spans 16 amino acids. Germline CDR1 is SQVTM and CDR2 is ANQGSEA. CDR3 nucleotides: TGCAGCGTTGAAGGGCGGACTAGCGGGAGTAATAATGAGCAGTTCTTC. Protein: CSVEGRTSGSNNEQFF.

CDR3 amino acids: CASSVSMDTQYF. CDR3 sequence (DNA): TGTGCCAGCAGCGTCTCGATGGATACGCAGTATTTT. This chain connects TRBV3-1 to TRBJ2-3; D is ambiguous. Germline-derived CDR1 and CDR2 are LGHDT and YNNKEL (reference sequence). V lost 5 bases to trimming and J lost 6 bases, with 9 bases between them. The CDR3 is made up of 12 amino acids.

This clonotype has a handful of counts. The chain combines TRBV20-1 with TRBJ2-3; D remains unclear. CDR1 and CDR2 from the germline V gene are DFQATT and SNEGSKA (reference sequence). There are 16 residues in the CDR3. V was shortened by 3 bases and J by 0 bases, with 16 bases between the two germline ends. The CDR3 here is CSASPAEKTSTDTQYF. CDR3 sequence (DNA): TGCAGTGCTAGTCCCGCGGAGAAAACTAGCACAGATACGCAGTATTTT.

This chain joins TRBV27 and TRBJ1-2, with D possibly matching TRBD1 (5 bases). V lost 10 bases and J lost 3, with 21 bases in between. The germline V gene encodes CDR1 MNHEY and CDR2 SMNVEV (reference sequence). This CDR3 is 15 amino acids long. In DNA, the CDR3 is TGTGCCACCAGATCTGTAGACCAGGGCTACTATGGCTACACCTTC. Its translation is CATRSVDQGYYGYTF.

The chain combines TRBV4-1 with TRBJ2-5; D possibly corresponds to TRBD1 (6 bases). This CDR3 is built from 16 residues. Per germline, CDR1 MGHRA and CDR2 YSYEKL. V was shortened by 3 bases and J by 3 bases, with 17 bases between the two germline ends. This chain's CDR3 is CASSQEAVQGKETQYF. As DNA, the CDR3 is TGCGCCAGCAGCCAGGAGGCGGTACAGGGAAAAGAGACCCAGTACTTC.

This clonotype was seen a handful of times. For the CDR3, the DNA is TGTGCCAGCAGTTACGGGGGACGGGTCGCACCCTCCACACCCCTCCACTTT. Amino acids: CASSYGGRVAPSTPLHF. The rearrangement uses TRBV6-5 and TRBJ1-6; possibly TRBD1 for D (5 bases). This CDR3 contains 17 residues. Germline loops: CDR1 MNHEY, CDR2 SVGAGI. Trimming shortened V by 2 bases and J by 11 bases, and 22 bases separated the two germline ends.

The rearrangement uses TRBV4-1 and TRBJ1-1; unclear D gene. V lost 7 bases to trimming and J lost 5 bases, with 8 bases between them. The germline V gene has CDR1 MGHRA and CDR2 YSYEKL. The CDR3 length is 11 residues. CDR3 protein: CASTDRTEAFF. The CDR3 bases are TGCGCCAGCACCGACCGGACTGAAGCTTTCTTT.

The chain uses TRBV7-9 and TRBJ1-1; no clear D gene. Germline V CDR1 and CDR2: SEHNR, FQNEAQ (reference sequence). Trimming took off 5 bases at V and 3 bases at J, with 10 bases between the two ends. CDR3 length: 13 residues. The CDR3 DNA follows: TGTGCCAGCAGCCTTTCCCGGTACACTGAAGCTTTCTTT. Protein sequence: CASSLSRYTEAFF.